This TCR beta chain was sequenced in a study of T cells after yellow fever vaccination. Study as a whole: Researchers used SMART-Seq v4 Ultra Low Input to prepare fractions that had low cell numbers.

CDR3 length equals 13 residues. The germline V gene has CDR1 SNHLY and CDR2 FYNNEI. The J segment lost 7 bases and the V segment lost 3 bases, leaving 5 bases of the junction unmatched. The 5'RACE template-switching step produced TCR cDNA and added a universal primer site and UMIs. Each CDR3 protein gets one entry after TCRdb re-called the 5' RACE reads with MiXCR. The sample contains around 340,000 distinct CDR3 sequences, approximately 12% of which appear only once. V is TRBV2 and J is TRBJ2-5, with 7 bases that match TRBD2. The clonotype comes from a man younger than 30 who received the YFV17D yellow fever vaccine. Sequencing used CD4+ T cells sorted from PBMCs, obtained 15 days after the yellow fever booster vaccination. CDR3 coding DNA: TGTGCCAGCAGTGACGGTGGGGGGGTGACCCAGTACTTC. Residues: CASSDGGGVTQYF.